This T cell receptor beta chain appears in the sequencing data of a study of blood T cell repertoires in COVID-19. Whole-study context: Donors in the United States, Italy and Spain gave samples during acute or convalescent COVID-19. Sample material is recorded as cDNA or gDNA derived from T cells, B-cell-depleted T cells, or PBMCs.

Under the authors' procedure: Cell counts per sample came from amplifying reference gene primers. The assay was immunoSEQ multiplex PCR, and TCRdb's table has in-frame clones only and misses some. Clone size and V and J calls were adopted from that table, with D and trimming inferred from the DNA. The sample lists about 110,000 clones, 72% occurring once. Concerning this clone: The junction departs from germline at one end; a sequencing error may be responsible.

This CDR3 is 15 amino acids long. Germline-derived CDR1 and CDR2 are LGHNA and YSLEER. The origin of this receptor is a woman aged 60 to 75 with acute or convalescent COVID-19. The rearrangement uses TRBV4-3 and TRBJ1-5, with D uncertain. Sample: peripheral blood. This CDR3 reads CASSQEVAHNQPQHF. The CDR3 nucleotides are TGCGCCAGCAGCCAAGAAGTAGCGCACAATCAACCCCAGCATTTT.